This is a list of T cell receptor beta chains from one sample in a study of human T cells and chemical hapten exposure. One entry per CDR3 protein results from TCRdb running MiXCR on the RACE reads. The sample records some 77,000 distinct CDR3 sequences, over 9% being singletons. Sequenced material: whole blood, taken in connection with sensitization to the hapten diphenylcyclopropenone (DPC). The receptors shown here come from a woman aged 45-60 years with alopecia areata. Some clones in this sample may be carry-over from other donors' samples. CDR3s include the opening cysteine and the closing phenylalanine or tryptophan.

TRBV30	CAWSAGGLQETQYF
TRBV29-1	CSVPGQGPGGNTIYF
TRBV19	CASSIDGAGDYGYTF
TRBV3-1	CASSQVAGRKETQYF
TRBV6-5	CASSSLITYEQYF
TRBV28	CASSLGNGEQFF
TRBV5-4	CASSKEGTGFTVTQYF
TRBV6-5	CASSSAGTSRQETQYF
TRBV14	CASSQETGSSYGYTF
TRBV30	CAWSNRAETQYF
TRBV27	CASSLLGTGELFF
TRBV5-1	CASSRQTVTTQYF
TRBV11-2	CASSSTEDTQYF
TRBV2	CASSEAAARLETQYF
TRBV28	CASSPRGTGPREQYF
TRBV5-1	CASTDLYEQYF
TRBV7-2	CASSLGRDRGTHTQYF
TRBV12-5	CASGFGRLAGDNEQFF
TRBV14	CASSQDPWAASEQFF
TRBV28	CASSPTLDRGNTIYF
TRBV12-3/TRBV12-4	CASSPTGTGAKEQYF
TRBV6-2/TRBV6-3	CASSYRGEVTEAFF
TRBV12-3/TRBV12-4	CASTSTRRVSYEQYF
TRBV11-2	CASSAGTGSSYNEQFF
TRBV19	CASSGGPGETQYF
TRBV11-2	CASSLASPSPMAKNIQYF
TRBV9	CAGSPSRESYNEQFF
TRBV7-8	CASRGGLAVPSYNEQFF